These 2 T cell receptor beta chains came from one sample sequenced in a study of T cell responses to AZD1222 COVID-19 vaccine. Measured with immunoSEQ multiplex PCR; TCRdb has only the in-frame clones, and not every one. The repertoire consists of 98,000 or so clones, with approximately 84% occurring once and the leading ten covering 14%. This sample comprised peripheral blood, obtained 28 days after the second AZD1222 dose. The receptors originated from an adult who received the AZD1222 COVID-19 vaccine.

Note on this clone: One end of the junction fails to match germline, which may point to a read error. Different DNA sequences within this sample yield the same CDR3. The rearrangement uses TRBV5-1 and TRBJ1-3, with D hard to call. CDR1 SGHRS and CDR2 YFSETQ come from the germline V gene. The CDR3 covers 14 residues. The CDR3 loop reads CASREDHSGNTIYF. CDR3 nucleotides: TGCGCCAGCCGGGAGGACCACTCTGGAAACACTATATATTTT.

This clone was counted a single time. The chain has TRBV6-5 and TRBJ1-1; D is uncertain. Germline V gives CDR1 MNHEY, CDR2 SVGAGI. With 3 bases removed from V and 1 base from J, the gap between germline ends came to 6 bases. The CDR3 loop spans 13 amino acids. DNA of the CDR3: TGTGCCAGCAGTTATAAGGGGAACACTGAAGCTTTCTTT. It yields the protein CASSYKGNTEAFF.